This T cell receptor (beta chain) was identified during a study of CD8 T cells in ankylosing spondylitis. Notes on the study in general: Blood of patients with ankylosing spondylitis appeared to be characterized by a TCR beta motif of eight highly homologous variants.

This CDR3 comprises 20 residues. V was pared by 4 bases and J by 1 base, with 11 bases of the junction left unmatched. CDR1 is SGHRS, CDR2 YFSETQ, per germline. Turning to this clonotype: Its target is not known.

TCRdb re-called the 5' RACE reads with MiXCR, one entry per CDR3 protein. The repertoire holds about 420,000 distinct CDR3 sequences, with approximately 20% as singletons. This chain connects TRBV5-1 to TRBJ2-6, with TRBD2 matching 13 bases. Material: blood, either unsorted or a sorted T cell fraction (not recorded which). The TCR was taken from a male donor with ankylosing spondylitis. CDR3 in amino acids: CASSHGLAGVSPSGANVLTF. The CDR3 DNA reads TGCGCCAGCAGCCACGGACTAGCGGGAGTCTCCCCATCTGGGGCCAACGTCCTGACTTTC.